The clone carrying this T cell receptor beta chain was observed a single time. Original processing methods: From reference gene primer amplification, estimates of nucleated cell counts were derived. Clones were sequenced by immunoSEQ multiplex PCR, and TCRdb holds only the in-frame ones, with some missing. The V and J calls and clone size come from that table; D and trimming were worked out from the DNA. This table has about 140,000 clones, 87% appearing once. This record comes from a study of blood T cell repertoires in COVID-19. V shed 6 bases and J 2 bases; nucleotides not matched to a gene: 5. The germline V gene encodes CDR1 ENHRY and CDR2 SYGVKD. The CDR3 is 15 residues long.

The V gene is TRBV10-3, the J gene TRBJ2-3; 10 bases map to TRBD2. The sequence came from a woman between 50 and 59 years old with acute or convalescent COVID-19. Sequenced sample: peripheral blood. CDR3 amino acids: CAISLGLAFTDTQYF. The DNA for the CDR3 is TGTGCCATCAGCCTGGGACTAGCGTTCACAGATACGCAGTATTTT.